The present entry profiles one T cell receptor beta chain with its context. As processed by the authors: Estimation of nucleated cell counts relied on the amplification of reference gene primers. Here immunoSEQ multiplex PCR was the method, and the copy in TCRdb shows in-frame clones only, minus some. V and J calls plus clone size are reproduced from that table; the DNA served to infer D and trimming. Here the sample spans 42,000 or so clones, nearly 90% being singletons. Germline values: CDR1 MNHEY, CDR2 SMNVEV (reference sequence). The CDR3 is made up of 13 amino acids. V dropped 6 bases and J dropped 6 bases, with 13 bases sitting between them. This sample was taken from a study of blood T cell repertoires in COVID-19. Across the whole study: Samples of COVID-19 (acute and convalescent) were obtained from the United States, Italy and Spain.

The chain combines TRBV27 with TRBJ2-3; a weak D match, TRBD2 (5 bases). Sequencing input: peripheral blood. The receptor comes from a human donor in a cohort sampled during active COVID-19. The CDR3 protein is CASRAGGRDTQYF. The CDR3 nucleotides are TGTGCCAGCAGAGCAGGAGGTAGGGATACGCAGTATTTT.